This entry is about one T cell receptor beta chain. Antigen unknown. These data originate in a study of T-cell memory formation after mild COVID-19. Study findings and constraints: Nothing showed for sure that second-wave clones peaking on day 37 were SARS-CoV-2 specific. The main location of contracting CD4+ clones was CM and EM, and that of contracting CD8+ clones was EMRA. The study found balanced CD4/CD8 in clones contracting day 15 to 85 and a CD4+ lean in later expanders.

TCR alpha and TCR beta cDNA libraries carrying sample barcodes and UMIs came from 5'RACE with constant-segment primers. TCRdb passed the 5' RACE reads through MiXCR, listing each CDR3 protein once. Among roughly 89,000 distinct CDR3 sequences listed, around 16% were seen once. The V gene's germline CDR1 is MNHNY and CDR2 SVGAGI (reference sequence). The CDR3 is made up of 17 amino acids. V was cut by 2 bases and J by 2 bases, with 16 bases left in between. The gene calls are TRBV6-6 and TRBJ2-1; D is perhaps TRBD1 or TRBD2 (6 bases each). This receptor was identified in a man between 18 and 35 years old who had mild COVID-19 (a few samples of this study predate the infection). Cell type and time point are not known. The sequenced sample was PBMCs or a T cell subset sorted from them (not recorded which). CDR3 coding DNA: TGTGCCAGCAGTTACGGTCCCCCAGGGGAGGCCTACAATGAGCAGTTCTTC. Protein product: CASSYGPPGEAYNEQFF.